This T cell receptor beta chain stems from a study of T cell responses to AZD1222 COVID-19 vaccine. Regarding the study as a whole: Repertoire sampling was restricted to post-peak T cell response timepoints. Clonal diversity may have been underestimated in mostly white British donors. Distributed over spike, vaccine-associated CD4 TCRs predominated at 160-218 and 743-854.

Produced via immunoSEQ multiplex PCR; TCRdb's table is partial and in-frame only. This table holds some 64,000 clones, approximately 80% found once. Points on this clone: Its antigen is unknown.

V gave up 5 bases and J gave up 0 bases, with 5 bases separating them. Germline V CDR1 and CDR2: DFQATT, SNEGSKA (reference sequence). The CDR3 has 12 residues. Material: peripheral blood, obtained on day 0 of AZD1222 vaccination. The TCR originated in an adult in good health. The gene calls are TRBV20-1 and TRBJ1-5; D not certain. Here the CDR3 reads CSAGDSNQPQHF. The DNA for the CDR3 is TGCAGTGCTGGTGATAGCAATCAGCCCCAGCATTTT.